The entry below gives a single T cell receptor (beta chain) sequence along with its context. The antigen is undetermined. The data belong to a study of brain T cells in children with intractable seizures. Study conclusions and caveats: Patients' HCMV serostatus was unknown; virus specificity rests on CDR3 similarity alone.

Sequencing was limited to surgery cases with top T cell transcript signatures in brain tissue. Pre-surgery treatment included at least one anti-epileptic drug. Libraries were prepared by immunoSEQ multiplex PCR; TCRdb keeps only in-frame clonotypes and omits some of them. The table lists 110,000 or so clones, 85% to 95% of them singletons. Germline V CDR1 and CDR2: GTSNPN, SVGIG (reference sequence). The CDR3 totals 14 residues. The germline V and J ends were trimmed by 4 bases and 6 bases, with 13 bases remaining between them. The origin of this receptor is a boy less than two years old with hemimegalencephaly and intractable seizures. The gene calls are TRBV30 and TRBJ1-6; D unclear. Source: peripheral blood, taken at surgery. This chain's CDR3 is CAWTGGRGNSPLHF. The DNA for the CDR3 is TGTGCCTGGACCGGAGGGCGGGGTAATTCACCCCTCCACTTT.